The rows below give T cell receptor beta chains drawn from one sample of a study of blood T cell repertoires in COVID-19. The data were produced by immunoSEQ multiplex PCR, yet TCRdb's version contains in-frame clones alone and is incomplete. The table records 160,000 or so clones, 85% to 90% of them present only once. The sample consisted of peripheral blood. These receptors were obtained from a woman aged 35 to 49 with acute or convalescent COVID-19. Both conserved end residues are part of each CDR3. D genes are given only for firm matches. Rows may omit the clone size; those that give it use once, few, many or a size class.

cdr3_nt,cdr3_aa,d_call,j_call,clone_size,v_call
TGTGCCAGCAGCAAGATCGACAGGGTGGTTGCCGGGGAGCTGTTTTTT,CASSKIDRVVAGELFF,TRBD1,TRBJ2-2,.,TRBV5-6
TGTGCCAGCAGCTACCCCCGGGACAGTAGTCTCTACGAGCAGTACTTC,CASSYPRDSSLYEQYF,TRBD1,TRBJ2-7,.,TRBV7-8
TGTGCCTGGAGTGTCCCCCCCGGGACATCCGAGCAGTACTTC,CAWSVPPGTSEQYF,.,TRBJ2-7,.,TRBV30
TGTGCCAGTAGCCGGGACAGGGGCTACGAGCAGTACTTC,CASSRDRGYEQYF,TRBD1,TRBJ2-7,few,TRBV19
TGTGCCAGCAGCTTGCAGGGGGCGGACACCGGGGAGCTGTTTTTT,CASSLQGADTGELFF,TRBD1,TRBJ2-2,.,TRBV5-4
TGTGCCAGCAGACGATCCCTTCAAGGGACAGGGACCTTCAATCAGCCCCAGCATTTT,CASRRSLQGTGTFNQPQHF,TRBD1,TRBJ1-5,.,TRBV6-6
TGTGCCAGCAGCCGCCCGGGGGGCACTGAAAAACTGTTTTTT,CASSRPGGTEKLFF,.,TRBJ1-4,.,TRBV3-1/TRBV3-2
TGTGCCAGTACCCCTGTGGGGGGGAATACCGGGGAGCTGTTTTTT,CASTPVGGNTGELFF,TRBD2,TRBJ2-2,.,TRBV19
TGTGCCAGCTCACCACTTGGAGACCGGTATGGCTACACCTTC,CASSPLGDRYGYTF,.,TRBJ1-2,once,TRBV18
TGTGCCAGCAGCTTTACGCCCGGGACTAGCGGGAGTAGGTACAATGAGCAGTTCTTC,CASSFTPGTSGSRYNEQFF,TRBD2,TRBJ2-1,.,TRBV11-3
TGTGCCAGCAGCGTATCCGGGACAGGGGGCGACACCGGGGAGCTGTTTTTT,CASSVSGTGGDTGELFF,TRBD1,TRBJ2-2,once,TRBV9
TGTGCCAGCAGTTTAATACGGCCTAGCGCCCTTACCTACAATGAGCAGTTCTTC,CASSLIRPSALTYNEQFF,.,TRBJ2-1,once,TRBV27
TGTGCCAGCAGCTTAGGGCTAGCGGGTCGGCACTACACCGGGGAGCTGTTTTTT,CASSLGLAGRHYTGELFF,TRBD2,TRBJ2-2,.,TRBV7-3
TGTGCCAGCAGCCAAATGGACTCGGGTGGCTACACCTTC,CASSQMDSGGYTF,.,TRBJ1-2,.,TRBV4-2
TGTGCCAGCAGGTATTTGAGGGACTCCTACGAGCAGTACTTC,CASRYLRDSYEQYF,.,TRBJ2-7,.,TRBV6-1
TGTGCCAGCAGCAAAGCGCTTTCGAGCGGGGGGGCCGGGGCAGATACGCAGTATTTT,CASSKALSSGGAGADTQYF,.,TRBJ2-3,.,TRBV21-1
TGTGCCAGCAGACTCGGAACAGGTCTGAACACTGAAGCTTTCTTT,CASRLGTGLNTEAFF,.,TRBJ1-1,few,TRBV6-5
TGTGCCAGCAGTTTCTCTAGGGGAGGGAACGGGGAGCTGTTTTTT,CASSFSRGGNGELFF,TRBD2,TRBJ2-2,.,TRBV6-5
TGTGCCAGTAGTACCCCGGGACTAGCGGGATACGAGCAGTTCTTC,CASSTPGLAGYEQFF,TRBD2,TRBJ2-1,once,TRBV19
TGCGCCAGCAGCTTGGCCGGGACTAACGAAAATGAGCAGTTCTTC,CASSLAGTNENEQFF,TRBD2,TRBJ2-1,.,TRBV5-1
TGCAGCGTTGGTCAGTGGCGGGCCTCCTACAATGAGCAGTTCTTC,CSVGQWRASYNEQFF,.,TRBJ2-1,.,TRBV29-1
TGCGCCAGCAGCCAAGTGGGACAGTCATACGAGCAGTACTTC,CASSQVGQSYEQYF,TRBD1,TRBJ2-7,.,TRBV4-1
TGTGCCAGCAGCCCAGGGACTAGCGGGAGGTCGTACTACGAGCAGTACTTC,CASSPGTSGRSYYEQYF,TRBD2,TRBJ2-7,.,TRBV7-2
TGTGCCAGCAGTGACTCGAGTAGCGGGGGGGTACATACGCAGTATTTT,CASSDSSSGGVHTQYF,TRBD2,TRBJ2-3,.,TRBV6-4
TGTGCCAGCAGCGTAGGGCGAGCTAGCGGGGGATACGAGCAGTACTTC,CASSVGRASGGYEQYF,TRBD2,TRBJ2-7,.,TRBV9
TGTGCCAGCAGCCAAGATCTTAGCAGCGGGGATGGTTGGGATACGCAGTATTTT,CASSQDLSSGDGWDTQYF,TRBD2,TRBJ2-3,.,TRBV3-1/TRBV3-2
TGTGCCAGCAGTAGACTAGCGGGAACCACAGATACGCAGTATTTT,CASSRLAGTTDTQYF,TRBD2,TRBJ2-3,.,TRBV6-5
TGTGCCACCAGCCGGATCGAGGTAGGCTACGAGCAGTACTTC,CATSRIEVGYEQYF,.,TRBJ2-7,.,TRBV15
TGTGCCAGTAGTTTGGGACTCCGTCTAAATGAAAAACTGTTTTTT,CASSLGLRLNEKLFF,.,TRBJ1-4,.,TRBV19
TGTGCCAGTAGTACTTCCAGCGGGGAGACCCAGTACTTC,CASSTSSGETQYF,.,TRBJ2-5,.,TRBV19
TGCGCCAGCAGTGAGTCGACGGGCTACGAGCAGTACTTC,CASSESTGYEQYF,.,TRBJ2-7,.,TRBV10-1
TGTGCCAGCAGCGGACGACTAGCGGGACCGTCCAATGAGCAGTTCTTC,CASSGRLAGPSNEQFF,TRBD2,TRBJ2-1,.,TRBV5-6
TGTGCCAGCAGCCTGTCTAGCGGCTCCTACAATGAGCAGTTCTTC,CASSLSSGSYNEQFF,TRBD2,TRBJ2-1,few,TRBV2
TGCGCCAGCAGCTTGGCGGTGACAGGAGTTCCCTACGAGCAGTACTTC,CASSLAVTGVPYEQYF,.,TRBJ2-7,.,TRBV5-1
TGTGCCAGTAGTATCCGCGGGACAGCAAAGAATGAAAAACTGTTTTTT,CASSIRGTAKNEKLFF,TRBD1,TRBJ1-4,.,TRBV19
TGTGCCAGCAGTGACAGTAATCAGCCCCAGCATTTT,CASSDSNQPQHF,.,TRBJ1-5,.,TRBV12-3/TRBV12-4
TGTGCCAGCAGCCAAGAACTCAATGAAAAACTGTTTTTT,CASSQELNEKLFF,.,TRBJ1-4,.,TRBV4-2
TGTGCCAGCAGTTACTCGACGGTCGGGGAGACCCAGTACTTC,CASSYSTVGETQYF,.,TRBJ2-5,.,TRBV6-5
TGTGCCAGCAGGCAACGGGACAGGGGGGGACCTAATTCACCCCTCCACTTT,CASRQRDRGGPNSPLHF,TRBD1,TRBJ1-6,.,TRBV11-3
TGTGCCAGCGGGGGAGGCTCTGGAAACACCATATATTTT,CASGGGSGNTIYF,.,TRBJ1-3,.,TRBV5-6
TGTGCCAGCAGCGACACACCAAGGACAGGGGGCAACACTGAAGCTTTCTTT,CASSDTPRTGGNTEAFF,TRBD1,TRBJ1-1,.,TRBV3-1/TRBV3-2
TGTGCCAGCCGTCCGGGATCAATAGCTGGAGATACGCAGTATTTT,CASRPGSIAGDTQYF,.,TRBJ2-3,once,TRBV27
TGTGCCAGCAGCTTACAGGGTGGGTCCTATAATTCACCCCTCCACTTT,CASSLQGGSYNSPLHF,.,TRBJ1-6,few,TRBV7-9
TGTGCCATCAGTGAGTCGACGACAGGGGAGGGGGAGACCCAGTACTTC,CAISESTTGEGETQYF,.,TRBJ2-5,.,TRBV10-3
TGTGCCAGCAGCCAAGATTCAGGGTACACCGGGGAGCTGTTTTTT,CASSQDSGYTGELFF,.,TRBJ2-2,.,TRBV4-2
TGTGCCAGCACGACCGGGACAGGGGACAGTCAGCCCCAGCATTTT,CASTTGTGDSQPQHF,TRBD1,TRBJ1-5,.,TRBV6-5
TGTGCCTACACACCCCAGGGGCCCAGCAATCAGCCCCAGCATTTT,CAYTPQGPSNQPQHF,.,TRBJ1-5,.,TRBV30
TGTGCCAGCAGCGAGACTAGCGGGATAAACAAAGAGACCCAGTACTTC,CASSETSGINKETQYF,TRBD2,TRBJ2-5,.,TRBV3-1/TRBV3-2
TGTGCCAGCAGCGCCCCGGGACAGGGGAATTCACCCCTCCACTTT,CASSAPGQGNSPLHF,TRBD1,TRBJ1-6,.,TRBV9
TGTGCCAGCAGCTTACAACGGGGGAACACTGAAGCTTTCTTT,CASSLQRGNTEAFF,.,TRBJ1-1,.,TRBV11-2
TGCGCCAGCAGCCAACAACTAGCGGTCTCCTACAATGAGCAGTTCTTC,CASSQQLAVSYNEQFF,TRBD2,TRBJ2-1,.,TRBV4-1
TGTGCCAGCAGTGCAATACAGGGATTAAGCACAGATACGCAGTATTTT,CASSAIQGLSTDTQYF,.,TRBJ2-3,.,TRBV2
TGCAGTGCTGGAATCCTAGGCGAGCAGTACTTC,CSAGILGEQYF,.,TRBJ2-7,few,TRBV20-1
TGCGCCAGCAGCCTAAACAGCGGTACGGGTTTGGCGCAGTATTTT,CASSLNSGTGLAQYF,.,TRBJ2-3,.,TRBV5-1
TGTGCCAGCAGTCCCGCTAGCGGGGGGGCCGCCGGGGAGCTGTTTTTT,CASSPASGGAAGELFF,TRBD2,TRBJ2-2,.,TRBV28
TGTGCCAGCAGCTTAGAGACAGTCTACAATGAGCAGTTCTTC,CASSLETVYNEQFF,.,TRBJ2-1,.,TRBV7-9
TGTGCCAGCAGAGAACAGGGACAGCCCCAGCATTTT,CASREQGQPQHF,.,TRBJ1-5,.,TRBV12-3/TRBV12-4
TGTGCCAGTCATAGCGGGAGGGCCCCCGGGGAGCTGTTTTTT,CASHSGRAPGELFF,TRBD2,TRBJ2-2,once,TRBV19